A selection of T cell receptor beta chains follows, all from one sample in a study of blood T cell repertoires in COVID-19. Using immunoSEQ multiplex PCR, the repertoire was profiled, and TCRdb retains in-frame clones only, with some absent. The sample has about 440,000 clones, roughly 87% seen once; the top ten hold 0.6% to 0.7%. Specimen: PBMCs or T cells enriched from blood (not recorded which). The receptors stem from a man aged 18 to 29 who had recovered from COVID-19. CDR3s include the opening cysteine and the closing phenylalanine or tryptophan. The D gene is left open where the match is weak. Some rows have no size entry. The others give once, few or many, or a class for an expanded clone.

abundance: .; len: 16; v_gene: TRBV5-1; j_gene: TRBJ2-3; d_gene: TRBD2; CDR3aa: CASSSLAGGSSDTQYF; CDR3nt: TGCGCCAGCAGCTCTCTAGCGGGAGGTTCTTCAGATACGCAGTATTTT
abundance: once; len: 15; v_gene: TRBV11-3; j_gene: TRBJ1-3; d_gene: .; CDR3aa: CASSFSPGSGNTIYF; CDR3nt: TGTGCCAGCAGCTTTTCCCCAGGATCTGGAAACACCATATATTTT
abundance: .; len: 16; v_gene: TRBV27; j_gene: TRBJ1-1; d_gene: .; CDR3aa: CASSPFPGQANTEAFF; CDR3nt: TGTGCCAGCAGTCCCTTCCCGGGACAAGCGAACACTGAAGCTTTCTTT
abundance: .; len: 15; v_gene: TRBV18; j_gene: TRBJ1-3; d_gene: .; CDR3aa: CASSPGTRIGNTIYF; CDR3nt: TGTGCCAGCTCACCCGGGACTAGGATTGGAAACACCATATATTTT
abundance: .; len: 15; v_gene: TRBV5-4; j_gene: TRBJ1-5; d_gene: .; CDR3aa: CASSLAGSGNQPQHF; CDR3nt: TGTGCCAGCAGCTTGGCGGGGTCGGGCAATCAGCCCCAGCATTTT
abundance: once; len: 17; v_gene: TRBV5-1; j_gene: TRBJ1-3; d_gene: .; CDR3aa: CASSLDGRSTSGNTIYF; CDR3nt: TGCGCCAGCAGCTTAGATGGCCGCTCAACATCTGGAAACACCATATATTTT
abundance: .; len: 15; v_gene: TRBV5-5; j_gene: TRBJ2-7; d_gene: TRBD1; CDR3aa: CASSFLGQGPHEQYF; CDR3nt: TGTGCCAGCAGCTTCCTGGGACAGGGGCCCCACGAGCAGTACTTC
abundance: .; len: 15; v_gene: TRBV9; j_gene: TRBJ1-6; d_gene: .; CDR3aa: CASSVGQNGNSPLHF; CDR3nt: TGTGCCAGCAGCGTAGGACAGAACGGCAATTCACCCCTCCACTTT
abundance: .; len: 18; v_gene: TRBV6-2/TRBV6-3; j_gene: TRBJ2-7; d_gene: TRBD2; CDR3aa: CASSYTPAGLASRYEQYF; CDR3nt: TGTGCCAGCAGTTACACCCCCGCCGGACTAGCGAGCCGGTACGAGCAGTACTTC
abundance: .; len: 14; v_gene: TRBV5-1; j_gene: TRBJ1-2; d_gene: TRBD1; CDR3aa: CASTDGQGVPGYTF; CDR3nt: TGCGCCAGCACGGACGGGCAGGGGGTTCCTGGCTACACCTTC
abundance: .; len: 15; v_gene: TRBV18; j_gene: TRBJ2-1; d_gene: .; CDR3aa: CASSPSRTGENEQFF; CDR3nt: TGTGCCAGCTCACCATCTCGGACTGGAGAGAATGAGCAGTTCTTC
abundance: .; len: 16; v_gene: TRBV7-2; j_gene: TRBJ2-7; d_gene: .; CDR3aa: CASSPPLGGGSHEQYF; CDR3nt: TGTGCCAGCAGCCCCCCTCTGGGGGGAGGCTCCCACGAGCAGTACTTC
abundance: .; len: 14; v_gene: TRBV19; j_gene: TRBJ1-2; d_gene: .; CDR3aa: CASSMIEGRNGYTF; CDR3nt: TGTGCCAGTAGTATGATCGAGGGCCGAAATGGCTACACCTTC
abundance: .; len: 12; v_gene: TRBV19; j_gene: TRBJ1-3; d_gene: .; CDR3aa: CASSIVGNTIYF; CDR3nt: TGTGCCAGTAGTATCGTCGGAAACACCATATATTTT
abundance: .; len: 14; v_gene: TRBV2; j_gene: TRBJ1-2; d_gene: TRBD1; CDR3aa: CASRPDRGNYGYTF; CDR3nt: TGTGCCAGCAGACCCGACAGGGGTAACTATGGCTACACCTTC
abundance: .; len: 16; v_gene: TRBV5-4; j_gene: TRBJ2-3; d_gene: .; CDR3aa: CASSRTGRGGTDTQYF; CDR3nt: TGTGCCAGCAGCCGTACAGGGAGAGGAGGCACAGATACGCAGTATTTT
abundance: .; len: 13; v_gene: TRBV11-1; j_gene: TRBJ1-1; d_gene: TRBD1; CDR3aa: CASSLRQGAEAFF; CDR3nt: TGTGCCAGCAGCTTAAGGCAGGGGGCTGAAGCTTTCTTT
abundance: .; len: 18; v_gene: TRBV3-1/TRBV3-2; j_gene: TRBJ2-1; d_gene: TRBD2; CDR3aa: CASSQVLAGGPLGNEQFF; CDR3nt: TGTGCCAGCAGCCAAGTTCTAGCGGGAGGCCCATTGGGCAATGAGCAGTTCTTC
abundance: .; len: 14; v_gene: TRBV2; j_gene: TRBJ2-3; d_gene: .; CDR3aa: CASSDVAGTDTQYF; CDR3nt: TGTGCCAGCAGTGATGTGGCAGGGACAGATACGCAGTATTTT
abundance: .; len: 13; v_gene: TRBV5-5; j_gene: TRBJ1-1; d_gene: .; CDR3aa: CASSRDWGTEAFF; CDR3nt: TGTGCCAGCAGCAGGGACTGGGGGACTGAAGCTTTCTTT
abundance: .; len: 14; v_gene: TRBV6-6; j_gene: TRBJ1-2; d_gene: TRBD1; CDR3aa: CASSRQGTNYGYTF; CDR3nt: TGTGCCAGCAGTCGACAGGGAACCAACTATGGCTACACCTTC
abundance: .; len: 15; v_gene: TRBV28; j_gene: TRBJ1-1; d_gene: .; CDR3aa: CASSLFPRVNTEAFF; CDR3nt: TGTGCCAGCAGTTTATTCCCCAGGGTTAACACTGAAGCTTTCTTT
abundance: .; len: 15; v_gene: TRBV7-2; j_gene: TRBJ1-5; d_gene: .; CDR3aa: CASSLPTVLNQPQHF; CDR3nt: TGTGCCAGCAGCTTACCGACAGTGCTCAATCAGCCCCAGCATTTT
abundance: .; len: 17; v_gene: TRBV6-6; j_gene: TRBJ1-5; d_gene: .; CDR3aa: CASSPRGTGNSNQPQHF; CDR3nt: TGTGCCAGCAGTCCTAGGGGTACAGGCAATAGCAATCAGCCCCAGCATTTT
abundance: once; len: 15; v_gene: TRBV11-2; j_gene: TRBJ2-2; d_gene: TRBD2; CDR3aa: CASSRLAGQAGELFF; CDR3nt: TGTGCCAGCAGCCGACTAGCGGGGCAGGCGGGGGAGCTGTTTTTT
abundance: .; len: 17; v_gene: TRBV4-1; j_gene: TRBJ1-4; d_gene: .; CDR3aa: CASSQDLVRRSNEKLFF; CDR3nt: TGCGCCAGCAGCCAAGATCTTGTAAGACGGAGTAATGAAAAACTGTTTTTT
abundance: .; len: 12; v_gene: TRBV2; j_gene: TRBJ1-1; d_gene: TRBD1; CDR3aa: CASGQQGTEAFF; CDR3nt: TGTGCCAGCGGTCAACAGGGGACTGAAGCTTTCTTT
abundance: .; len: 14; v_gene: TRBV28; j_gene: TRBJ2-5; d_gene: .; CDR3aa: CASSLSLRQETQYF; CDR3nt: TGTGCCAGCAGTTTATCCTTACGGCAAGAGACCCAGTACTTC
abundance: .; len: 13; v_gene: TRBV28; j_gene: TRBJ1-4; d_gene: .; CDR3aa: CASSLTYERKLFF; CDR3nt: TGTGCCAGCAGCCTCACCTATGAACGGAAACTGTTTTTT
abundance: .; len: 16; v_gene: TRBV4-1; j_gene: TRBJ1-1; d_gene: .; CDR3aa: CASSQTGRGRDTEAFF; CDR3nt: TGCGCCAGCAGCCAAACAGGTAGGGGGAGAGACACTGAAGCTTTCTTT
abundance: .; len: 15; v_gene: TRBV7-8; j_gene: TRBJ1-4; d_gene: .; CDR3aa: CASSTRTETNEKLFF; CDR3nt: TGTGCCAGCAGCACTAGGACGGAAACTAATGAAAAACTGTTTTTT
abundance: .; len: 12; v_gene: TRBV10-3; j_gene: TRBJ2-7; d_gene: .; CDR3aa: CAISEVHYEQYF; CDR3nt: TGTGCCATCAGTGAGGTCCATTACGAGCAGTACTTC
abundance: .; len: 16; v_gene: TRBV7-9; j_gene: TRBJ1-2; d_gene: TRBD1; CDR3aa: CASSLGPLQGDYGYTF; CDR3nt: TGTGCCAGCAGCTTGGGGCCATTACAGGGGGACTATGGCTACACCTTC
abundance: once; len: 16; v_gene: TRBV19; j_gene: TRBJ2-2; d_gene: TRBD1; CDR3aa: CASSETRGLDTGELFF; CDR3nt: TGTGCCAGTAGTGAAACCAGGGGGCTTGACACCGGGGAGCTGTTTTTT
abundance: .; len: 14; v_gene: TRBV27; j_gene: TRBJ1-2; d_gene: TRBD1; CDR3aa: CASSLGAGGYGYTF; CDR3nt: TGTGCCAGCAGTTTAGGCGCAGGGGGCTATGGCTACACCTTC
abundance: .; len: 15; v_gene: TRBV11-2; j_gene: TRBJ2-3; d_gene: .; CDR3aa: CASSLTEGGTDTQYF; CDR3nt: TGTGCCAGCAGCTTAACCGAGGGAGGCACAGATACGCAGTATTTT
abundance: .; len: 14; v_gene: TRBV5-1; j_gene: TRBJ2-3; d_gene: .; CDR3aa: CASTGDGWTDTQYF; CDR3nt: TGCGCCAGCACGGGGGACGGATGGACGGATACGCAGTATTTT
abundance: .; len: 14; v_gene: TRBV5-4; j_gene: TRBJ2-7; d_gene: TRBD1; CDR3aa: CASSKDRVSYEQYF; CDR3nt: TGTGCCAGCAGCAAGGACAGGGTCTCCTACGAGCAGTACTTC
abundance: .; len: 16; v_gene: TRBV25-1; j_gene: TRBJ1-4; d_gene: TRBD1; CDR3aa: CASSVYPGTGDEKLFF; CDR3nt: TGTGCCAGCAGTGTATACCCCGGGACAGGGGATGAAAAACTGTTTTTT
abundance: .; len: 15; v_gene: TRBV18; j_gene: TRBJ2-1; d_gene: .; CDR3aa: CASSPNYGTYNEQFF; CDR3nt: TGTGCCAGCTCACCAAACTACGGAACATACAATGAGCAGTTCTTC
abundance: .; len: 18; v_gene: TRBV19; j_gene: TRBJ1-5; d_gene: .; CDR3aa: CASSIDGFVGAGNQPQHF; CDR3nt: TGTGCCAGTAGTATAGATGGCTTTGTGGGGGCTGGCAATCAGCCCCAGCATTTT
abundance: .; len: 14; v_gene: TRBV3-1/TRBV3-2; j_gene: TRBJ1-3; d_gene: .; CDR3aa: CASSSQGRGNTIYF; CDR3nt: TGTGCCAGCAGCTCCCAGGGTCGTGGAAACACCATATATTTT
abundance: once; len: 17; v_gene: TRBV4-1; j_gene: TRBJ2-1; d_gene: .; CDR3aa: CASSQVSRGAPYNEQFF; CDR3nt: TGCGCCAGCAGCCAAGTGAGTCGGGGGGCCCCATACAATGAGCAGTTCTTC
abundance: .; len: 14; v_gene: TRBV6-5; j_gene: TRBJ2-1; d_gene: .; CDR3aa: CASSYRERYGEQFF; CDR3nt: TGTGCCAGCAGTTACCGGGAGAGATATGGTGAGCAGTTCTTC
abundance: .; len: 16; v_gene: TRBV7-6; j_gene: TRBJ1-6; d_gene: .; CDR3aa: CASSLTEGSSASPLHF; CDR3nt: TGTGCCAGCAGCCTTACAGAGGGATCATCAGCTTCACCCCTCCACTTT
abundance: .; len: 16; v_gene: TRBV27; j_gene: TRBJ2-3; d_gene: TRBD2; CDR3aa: CASSFGASGGTDTQYF; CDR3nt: TGTGCCAGCAGTTTTGGGGCTAGCGGCGGCACAGATACGCAGTATTTT
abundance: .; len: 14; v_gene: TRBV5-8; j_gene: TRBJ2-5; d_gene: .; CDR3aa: CASSFDRTLETQYF; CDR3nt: TGTGCCAGCAGCTTCGATCGGACACTGGAGACCCAGTACTTC